This TCR beta chain was identified during a study of blood T cell repertoires in COVID-19. Study as a whole: Samples came from the United States, Italy and Spain, spanning acute and convalescent COVID-19. The cDNA or gDNA used as material had been derived from T cells, B-cell-depleted T cells, or PBMCs.

In the study's own analysis: Estimation of nucleated cell counts relied on the amplification of reference gene primers. Assay used: immunoSEQ multiplex PCR; TCRdb lists only in-frame clones, some missing. That table furnishes V, J and clone size, whereas the DNA furnished D and trimming. The sample includes about 180,000 clones, approximately 83% of them seen just once. Trimming left V 1 base short and J 4 bases short, with 14 bases between. The CDR3 is 15 residues long. The germline V gene encodes CDR1 SGDLS and CDR2 YYNGEE. V and J are TRBV9 and TRBJ1-1, with D perhaps TRBD1 (5 bases). The sample consisted of peripheral blood. The TCR comes from a woman aged 60-75 years with acute or convalescent COVID-19. The CDR3 bases are TGTGCCAGCAGCGTACTGGCAGGGAGGGCCACTGAAGCTTTCTTT. Protein sequence: CASSVLAGRATEAFF.